This T cell receptor (beta chain) emerged from a study of blood T cell repertoires in COVID-19. For the study at large: In each case, the material was cDNA or gDNA derived from T cells, B-cell-depleted T cells, or PBMCs.

The CDR3 covers 17 residues. The germline CDR1 and CDR2 sequences are LGHNA and YSLEER. Trimming at V came to 5 bases and at J to 0 bases, leaving 12 bases not matched to a gene. This table comes from immunoSEQ multiplex PCR, and its TCRdb copy is limited to in-frame clones, with some not included. Counted here are around 210,000 clones, 70% to 90% occurring once; the ten biggest clones make up roughly a sixth. Sequenced: peripheral blood. This receptor was identified in a man aged 50 or older with COVID-19, enrolled during active disease. The rearrangement uses TRBV4-3 and TRBJ2-7; 8 positions agree with TRBD1. The CDR3 here is CASSRVPGQVSSYEQYF. The DNA for the CDR3 is TGCGCCAGCAGCAGAGTCCCGGGACAGGTTAGCTCCTACGAGCAGTACTTC.